One sample yielded the 8 T cell receptor beta chains listed below, sequenced in a study of blood T cell repertoires in COVID-19. Libraries were prepared by immunoSEQ multiplex PCR; TCRdb keeps only in-frame clonotypes and omits some of them. The sample records 150,000 to 200,000 clones, 80% to 90% being singletons. The sequencing input was peripheral blood. These receptor sequences come from a man in his 60s with acute or convalescent COVID-19.

This clone was recorded only once. This chain links TRBV30 with TRBJ1-5, with 7 bases that match TRBD1. Germline CDR1 reads GTSNPN; CDR2 reads SVGIG (reference sequence). The V gene end was trimmed by 3 bases and the J gene end by 6 bases; junction bases not matched to a gene: 8. The CDR3 consists of 14 residues. CDR3 region: CAWSLGQATQPQHF. DNA for the CDR3: TGTGCCTGGAGCTTAGGACAGGCGACTCAGCCCCAGCATTTT.

V gene TRBV28 combines with J gene TRBJ1-4, with TRBD1 as a possible D gene (5 bases). Germline V gene data show CDR1 as MDHEN and CDR2 as SYDVKM. The CDR3 has 14 amino acids. Trimming cost V 6 bases and J 0 bases, with 8 bases left between them. The CDR3 sequence: CASRTAATNEKLFF. The CDR3 region has the DNA TGTGCCAGCAGGACAGCCGCAACTAATGAAAAACTGTTTTTT.

The chain employs TRBV11-3 and TRBJ2-1, with 7 bases identical to TRBD2. Germline CDR1 SGHNT, CDR2 YENEEA. The CDR3 has 17 residues. The trim removed 0 bases at V and 2 bases at J, leaving 7 bases unmatched. CDR3 sequence: CASSLDLREFTYNEQFF. CDR3 nucleotide sequence: TGTGCCAGCAGCTTAGATCTGCGGGAGTTCACCTACAATGAGCAGTTCTTC.

This rearrangement joins TRBV7-9 to TRBJ1-2, with 7 bases aligning to TRBD1. The trim removed 5 bases at V and 3 bases at J, leaving 9 bases unmatched. CDR1 is SEHNR, CDR2 FQNEAQ, per germline (reference sequence). The CDR3 consists of 15 residues. DNA of the CDR3: TGTGCCAGCAGCCGACGGACAGGAGGCTACTATGGCTACACCTTC. Its protein product is CASSRRTGGYYGYTF.

The V call is TRBV18, the J call TRBJ1-3; D is perhaps TRBD1 (6 bases). Trimming stripped 5 bases from V and 0 bases from J, with 14 bases between. The length of the CDR3 is 16 residues. Germline V gene sequence: CDR1 KGHSH, CDR2 LQKENI. The CDR3 reads CASSSNQGNSGNTIYF. CDR3 sequence (DNA): TGTGCCAGCTCATCTAACCAGGGGAACTCTGGAAACACCATATATTTT.

The chain is built from TRBV5-1 and TRBJ2-1, with D uncertain. Trimming left V 0 bases short and J 12 bases short, with 13 bases between. Germline V gene data show CDR1 as SGHRS and CDR2 as YFSETQ. The length of the CDR3 is 13 residues. This CDR3 is CASSLGLPRGQFF. CDR3 bases: TGCGCCAGCAGCTTGGGGCTACCCAGAGGGCAGTTCTTC.

This clone was recorded once. This sequence joins TRBV7-2 and TRBJ2-7, with 8 bases lining up with TRBD1. CDR1 and CDR2 (germline): SGHTA, FQGNSA. The CDR3 is 15 residues long. The J segment lost 3 bases and the V segment lost 6 bases, leaving 10 bases of the junction unmatched. DNA of the CDR3: TGTGCCAGCAGGGGGATCCTACAGGGGGGCTACGAGCAGTACTTC. Protein sequence: CASRGILQGGYEQYF.

The chain uses TRBV20-1 and TRBJ1-3; possible D gene TRBD1, 5 bases. Trimming took off 3 bases at V and 8 bases at J, with 11 bases between the two ends. This CDR3 region has 12 residues. Germline-derived CDR1 and CDR2 are DFQATT and SNEGSKA (reference sequence). The CDR3 loop is CSASGGVDTIYF. The CDR3 nucleotides read TGCAGTGCTAGTGGGGGGGTGGACACCATATATTTT.